This T cell receptor (beta chain) emerged from a study of PD-L1 blockade in urothelial cancer. Study summary: Twenty-five of 29 patients were males with bladder-origin urothelial cancer. After treatment start, blood was analyzed at 3 weeks (second dose) and at 6 weeks.

Germline V gives CDR1 SGHNT, CDR2 YYREEE (reference sequence). Unmatched junction bases numbered 2, after V lost 4 bases and J lost 1 base. CDR3 size: 15 residues. Assay: immunoSEQ multiplex PCR; the TCRdb copy retains only in-frame clones and omits some. Among 48,000 or so clones, 80% to 90% were seen once, and the ten largest hold around 10%. Time point specified: peripheral blood 6 weeks after treatment start. Patients suffered from locally advanced or metastatic urothelial carcinoma. The V gene is TRBV5-4, the J gene TRBJ2-7; 13 nucleotides line up with TRBD2. This TCR was recovered from a man between 65 and 85 years old with urothelial cancer. The specimen comprised PBMCs, sampled around atezolizumab (anti-PD-L1) treatment. For the CDR3, the DNA is TGTGCCAGCAGCCCGACTAGCGGGAGGTCCTACGAGCAGTACTTC. This encodes CASSPTSGRSYEQYF.